This TCR beta chain was identified in a study of blood T cell repertoires in COVID-19 (dated by TCRdb to about 2020). With respect to the entire study: Samples covering the acute and convalescent phases of COVID-19 were provided by collaborators in the United States, Italy and Spain. The material from the prospective study consisted of cDNA or gDNA derived from T cells, B-cell-depleted T cells, or PBMCs. Deeply sampled blood TCRbeta repertoires from subjects exposed to, actively infected with, or recovered from COVID-19 were included in the dataset. The repertoires were made available in a free public database intended to serve as a resource for research on the immune response to SARS-CoV-2. Samples were obtained from the ongoing ImmuneRACE study (first 160 participants) and from about 1,300 subjects provided by 6 global collaborators. Nearly every sample came with metadata listing a de-identified subject ID, COVID-19 status, age in years and sex. Where HLA class I and class II types were available, the types were taken from metadata supplied by the sample provider, not from assay-based typing.

Unmatched junction bases come to 7, with V trimmed by 3 bases and J by 8 bases. Taken from cysteine to phenylalanine, the CDR3 has 15 residues. Just CDR3 DNA is preserved here, 45 bases in frame from base 1. CDR1 is given as KGHSH and CDR2 as LQKENI, both from the germline V gene. Each collaborating institution followed its own protocols to collect whole blood in K2EDTA tubes. For TCRbeta analysis, collaborators shipped samples in one of three forms: frozen whole blood, isolated PBMCs, or DNA extracted from either of those sample types. The immunoSEQ Assay, a bias-controlled multiplex PCR, was used to amplify TCRbeta CDR3 regions from genomic DNA. As for how the authors treated the data: Within the assay, amplification of reference gene primers was used to estimate how many nucleated cells each sample contained. To quantify the absolute abundance of each unique TCRbeta CDR3 rearrangement, sequence reads were collapsed and filtered. Productive Simpson clonality was computed per sample as the square root of Simpson's diversity index over productive rearrangements. TCRdb took this table from immuneACCESS and kept in-frame rearrangements with V and J called. Such tables lack part of the clones; where checked against another copy, unresolved V genes explain under half of the gap, and the rest is unexplained. V and J calls and clone size are those listed in that table; D and trimming were worked out from the DNA. For this sample there are about 120,000 clones; 85% to 90% appear just once. About 0.9% of the sample lies in the top ten.

About this clone: Its target antigen remains unknown. No base qualities exist here, and no much larger clone lies one base off it.

General conclusions and limits of the study: The quantity of clinical and demographic metadata differed by source and by participant and was supplied without curation.

The sequence links TRBV18 to TRBJ2-4; 10 bases in the middle match TRBD2. This clonotype was sampled from a woman between 50 and 59 years old with active or convalescent COVID-19. The sample comprised peripheral blood. CDR3 reads: CASSPPSGSGYIQYF. The nucleotide sequence reads as follows: TGTGCCAGCTCACCCCCTAGCGGGAGTGGTTACATTCAGTACTTC.